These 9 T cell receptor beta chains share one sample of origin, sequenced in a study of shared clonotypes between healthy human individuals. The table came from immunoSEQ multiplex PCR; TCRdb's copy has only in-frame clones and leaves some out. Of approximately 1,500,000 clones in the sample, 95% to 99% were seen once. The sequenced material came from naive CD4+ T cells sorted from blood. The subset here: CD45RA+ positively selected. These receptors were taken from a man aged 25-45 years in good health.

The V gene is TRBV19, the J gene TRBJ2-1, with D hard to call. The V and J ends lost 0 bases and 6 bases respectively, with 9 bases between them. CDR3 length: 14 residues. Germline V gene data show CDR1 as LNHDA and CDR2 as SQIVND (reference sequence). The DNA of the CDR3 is TGTGCCAGTAGTATAGATCGGGCTACCAATGAGCAGTTCTTC. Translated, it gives CASSIDRATNEQFF.

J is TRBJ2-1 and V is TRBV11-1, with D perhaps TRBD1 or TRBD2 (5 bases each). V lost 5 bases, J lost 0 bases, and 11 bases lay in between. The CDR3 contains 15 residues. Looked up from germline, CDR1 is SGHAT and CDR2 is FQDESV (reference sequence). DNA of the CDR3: TGTGCCAGCAGCAAAAGGGGAGCCTCCTACAATGAGCAGTTCTTC. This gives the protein CASSKRGASYNEQFF. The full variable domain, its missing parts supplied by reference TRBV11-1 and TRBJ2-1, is EAEVAQSPRYKITEKSQAVAFWCDPISGHATLYWYRQILGQGPELLVQFQDESVVDDSQLPKDRFSAERLKGVDSTLKIQPAELGDSAMYLCASSKRGASYNEQFFGPGTRLTVL.

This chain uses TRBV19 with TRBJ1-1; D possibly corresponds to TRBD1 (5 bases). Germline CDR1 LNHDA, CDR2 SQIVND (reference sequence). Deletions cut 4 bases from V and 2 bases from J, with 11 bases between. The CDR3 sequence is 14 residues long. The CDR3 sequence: CASSRDALNTEAFF. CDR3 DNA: TGTGCCAGTAGTAGGGACGCTCTTAACACTGAAGCTTTCTTT.

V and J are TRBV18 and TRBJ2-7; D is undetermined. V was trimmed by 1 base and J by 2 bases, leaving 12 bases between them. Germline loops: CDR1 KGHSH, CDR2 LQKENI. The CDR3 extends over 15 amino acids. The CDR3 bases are TGTGCCAGCTCACCACGGCGGAACAGCGCCTACGAGCAGTACTTC. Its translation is CASSPRRNSAYEQYF.

The CDR3 bases are TGTGCCAGCAGCTTGGGACTTGTAAGCTCTGGGGCCAACGTCCTGACTTTC. Protein: CASSLGLVSSGANVLTF. J is TRBJ2-6 and V is TRBV5-4; D uncertain. The CDR3 extends over 17 amino acids. Trimming removed 0 bases at V and 0 bases at J, with 10 bases between. Germline V lookup: CDR1 SGHNT, CDR2 YYREEE (reference sequence).

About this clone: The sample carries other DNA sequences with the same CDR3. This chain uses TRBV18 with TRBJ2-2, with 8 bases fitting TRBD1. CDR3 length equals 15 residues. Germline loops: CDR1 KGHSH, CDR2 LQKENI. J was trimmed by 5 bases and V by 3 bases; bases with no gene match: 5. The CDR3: CASSPRTGNTGELFF. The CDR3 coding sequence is TGTGCCAGCTCACCGCGGACAGGGAATACCGGGGAGCTGTTTTTT.

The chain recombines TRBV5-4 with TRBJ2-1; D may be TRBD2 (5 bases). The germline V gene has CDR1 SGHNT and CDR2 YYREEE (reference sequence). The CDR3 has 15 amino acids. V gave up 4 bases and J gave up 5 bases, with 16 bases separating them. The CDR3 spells CASSPSGPGDNEQFF. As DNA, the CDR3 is TGTGCCAGCAGCCCCTCCGGACCCGGGGACAATGAGCAGTTCTTC. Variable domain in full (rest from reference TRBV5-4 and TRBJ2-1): ETGVTQSPTHLIKTRGQQVTLRCSSQSGHNTVSWYQQALGQGPQFIFQYYREEENGRGNFPPRFSGLQFPNYSSELNVNALELDDSALYLCASSPSGPGDNEQFFGPGTRLTVL.

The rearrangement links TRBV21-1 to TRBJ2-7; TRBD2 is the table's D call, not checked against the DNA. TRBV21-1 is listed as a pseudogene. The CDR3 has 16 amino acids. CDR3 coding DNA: TGTGCCACCGTGACTAGCGGGAGGAATCTCGAATACGAGCAGTACTTC. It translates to CATVTSGRNLEYEQYF.

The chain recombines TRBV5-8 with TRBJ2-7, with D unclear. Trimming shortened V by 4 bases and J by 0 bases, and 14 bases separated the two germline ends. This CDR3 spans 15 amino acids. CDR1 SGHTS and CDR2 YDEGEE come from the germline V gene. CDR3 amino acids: CASSNRSWGSYEQYF. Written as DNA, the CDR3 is TGTGCCAGCAGCAATCGTAGTTGGGGCTCCTACGAGCAGTACTTC.